A single sample is the source of the 17 T cell receptor beta chains below, sequenced in a study of blood T cell repertoires in COVID-19. Only in-frame clones appear in the TCRdb table, and some are missing; sequencing was by immunoSEQ multiplex PCR. The table shows 50,000 to 70,000 clones, with roughly 79% occurring only once. Sequences were obtained from peripheral blood. The source is a man in his 60s with acute or convalescent COVID-19.

The chain links TRBV7-6 to TRBJ1-2; D is unresolved. V lost 5 bases to trimming and J lost 2 bases, with 12 bases between them. The CDR3 extends over 14 amino acids. Germline CDR1 reads SGHVS; CDR2 reads FNYEAQ. CDR3 residues: CASSAGSTNYGYTF. The CDR3 DNA follows: TGTGCCAGCAGCGCCGGTAGTACCAACTATGGCTACACCTTC.

This chain connects TRBV18 to TRBJ2-7, with TRBD1 matching 8 bases. The germline V gene has CDR1 KGHSH and CDR2 LQKENI. The CDR3 has 12 amino acids. V lost 5 bases, J lost 12 bases, and 9 bases stayed unmatched. CDR3 in DNA: TGTGCCAGCTCAACTCGACAGGGGATCCCGTACTTC. Translated: CASSTRQGIPYF.

The V gene is TRBV2, the J gene TRBJ1-4; no definite D call. CDR1 is SNHLY and CDR2 is FYNNEI in the germline V gene. The CDR3 is made up of 12 amino acids. V lost 3 bases and J lost 8, with 7 bases in between. This CDR3 is CASSESGEKLFF. DNA of the CDR3: TGTGCCAGCAGTGAGTCGGGGGAAAAACTGTTTTTT. Filled out from reference TRBV2 and TRBJ1-4, the complete variable domain reads EPEVTQTPSHQVTQMGQEVILRCVPISNHLYFYWYRQILGQKVEFLVSFYNNEISEKSEIFDDQFSVERPDGSNFTLKIRSTKLEDSAMYFCASSESGEKLFFGSGTQLSVL.

The chain carries TRBV2 and TRBJ2-7; a weak D match, TRBD2 (6 bases). The CDR3 runs 12 residues. Germline V gives CDR1 SNHLY, CDR2 FYNNEI. Deletions cut 8 bases from V and 3 bases from J, with 11 bases between. The CDR3 nucleotides read TGTGCCAGCGCGGGACTGCACTACGAGCAGTACTTC. Translation gives CASAGLHYEQYF. The full variable domain, its missing parts supplied by reference TRBV2 and TRBJ2-7, is EPEVTQTPSHQVTQMGQEVILRCVPISNHLYFYWYRQILGQKVEFLVSFYNNEISEKSEIFDDQFSVERPDGSNFTLKIRSTKLEDSAMYFCASAGLHYEQYFGPGTRLTVT.

A single count supports this clone. The genes are TRBV6-1 and TRBJ2-1; TRBD2 agrees at 12 bases. The trim removed 5 bases at V and 7 bases at J, leaving 6 bases unmatched. From germline, CDR1 is MNHNS and CDR2 SASEGT. This CDR3 comprises 15 residues. The CDR3 DNA reads TGTGCCAGCAGTTCAAGACTAGCGGGGGCTAATGAGCAGTTCTTC. Its protein is CASSSRLAGANEQFF.

The J gene is TRBJ2-1, the V gene TRBV5-4; 8 nucleotides match TRBD1. The CDR3 consists of 14 residues. The germline gives CDR1 SGHNT, CDR2 YYREEE (reference sequence). J gave up 6 bases and V 1 base, and 3 bases lay outside the gene matches. The CDR3 nucleotides are TGTGCCAGCAGCTTGAGGGACAGGCGCAATGAGCAGTTCTTC. Translated, it gives CASSLRDRRNEQFF.

CDR3 amino acids: CASSLFRNTEAFF. The CDR3 nucleotides read TGTGCCAGCAGCTTGTTTCGGAACACTGAAGCTTTCTTT. The chain is built from TRBV5-6 and TRBJ1-1; no clear D. The germline V and J ends were trimmed by 1 base and 1 base, with 5 bases remaining between them. This CDR3 is 13 amino acids long. CDR1 is SGHDT, CDR2 YYEEEE, per germline.

The chain links TRBV12-5 to TRBJ2-3; 12 positions match TRBD2. V gave up 6 bases and J gave up 6 bases; unmatched junction bases: 7. CDR3 length equals 15 residues. CDR1 is LGHNT, CDR2 FRNRAP, per germline. The CDR3 DNA is TGTGCTAGTGGCCTGACCGGGACTAGCGGGGATACGCAGTATTTT. Translation gives CASGLTGTSGDTQYF.

This chain links TRBV18 with TRBJ1-3; possibly TRBD1 for D (6 bases). Trimming left V 4 bases short and J 5 bases short, with 12 bases between. In germline, CDR1 is KGHSH, CDR2 LQKENI. The CDR3 is made up of 14 amino acids. CDR3 DNA: TGTGCCAGCTCACTCGGGACATCCCGAAACACCATATATTTT. The encoded protein is CASSLGTSRNTIYF.

This rearrangement joins TRBV18 to TRBJ1-5; D ambiguous. There are 16 residues in the CDR3. Between the trimmed V and J ends, which lost 2 bases and 1 base, there was a span of 12 bases. CDR1 and CDR2 from the germline V gene are KGHSH and LQKENI. CDR3 sequence (DNA): TGTGCCAGCTCACCATCTACCCCAGCGAGCAATCAGCCCCAGCATTTT. Amino acids: CASSPSTPASNQPQHF.

V usage is TRBV18 and J usage is TRBJ2-2; tentatively, D is TRBD1 (5 bases). The CDR3 is made up of 16 amino acids. Trimming shortened V by 0 bases and J by 5 bases, and 13 bases separated the two germline ends. CDR1 and CDR2 (germline): KGHSH, LQKENI. The CDR3, as DNA: TGTGCCAGCTCACCACCGGCAGGGTCGAGGACCGGGGAGCTGTTTTTT. Translating gives CASSPPAGSRTGELFF. The full variable domain, its missing parts supplied by reference TRBV18 and TRBJ2-2, is NAGVMQNPRHLVRRRGQEARLRCSPMKGHSHVYWYRQLPEEGLKFMVYLQKENIIDESGMPKERFSAEFPKEGPSILRIQQVVRGDSAAYFCASSPPAGSRTGELFFGEGSRLTVL.

This clone was found a few times. The CDR3 sequence: CASSLPHRPDYGYTF. In nucleotides, the CDR3 is TGTGCCAGCAGCCTACCCCACCGCCCCGACTATGGCTACACCTTC. The chain uses TRBV2 and TRBJ1-2; D ambiguous. The CDR3 totals 15 residues. CDR1 is SNHLY, CDR2 FYNNEI, per germline. The V and J ends lost 6 bases and 3 bases respectively, with 17 bases between them.

The chain couples TRBV24-1 to TRBJ2-4; D might be TRBD1 (6 bases). Germline V gene lookup returns CDR1 KGHDR and CDR2 SFDVKD. This CDR3 is 15 amino acids long. The germline V and J ends were trimmed by 3 bases and 3 bases, with 11 bases remaining between them. The CDR3 nucleotides read TGTGCCACCAGTGATACGGGACAAAGCAAAAACATTCAGTACTTC. As protein: CATSDTGQSKNIQYF.

This clone was counted once. The chain employs TRBV4-1 and TRBJ1-5; D uncertain. The CDR3 is made up of 14 amino acids. In germline, CDR1 is MGHRA, CDR2 YSYEKL. V gave up 0 bases and J gave up 4 bases, with 7 bases separating them. CDR3 in amino acids: CASSQEQLNQPQHF. Here the CDR3 DNA reads TGCGCCAGCAGCCAAGAACAGCTTAATCAGCCCCAGCATTTT.

The genes are TRBV5-4 and TRBJ1-4; 9 bases are a match to TRBD1. This CDR3 has 14 amino acids. Germline trimming cut 2 bases from V and 8 bases from J; bases unmatched to any gene: 4. Per germline, CDR1 SGHNT and CDR2 YYREEE (reference sequence). This chain's CDR3 is CASSLDRGSEKLFF. The CDR3 DNA follows: TGTGCCAGCAGCTTAGACAGGGGGTCCGAAAAACTGTTTTTT.

V usage is TRBV5-1 and J usage is TRBJ2-3; D gene ambiguous. The CDR3 spans 15 residues. V lost 2 bases, J lost 4 bases, and 14 bases lay in between. CDR1 is SGHRS, CDR2 YFSETQ, per germline. CDR3 sequence reads: CASSLILGVADTQYF. CDR3 in DNA: TGCGCCAGCAGCTTAATCCTAGGAGTGGCAGATACGCAGTATTTT.

The chain uses TRBV19 and TRBJ2-5; perhaps TRBD2 as D (7 bases). The germline CDR1 and CDR2 sequences are LNHDA and SQIVND (reference sequence). Trimming shortened V by 6 bases and J by 1 base, and 12 bases separated the two germline ends. CDR3 length equals 14 residues. In DNA, the CDR3 is TGTGCCAGTAGGGAGGCGGGGGCCCAAGAGACCCAGTACTTC. Translating it yields CASREAGAQETQYF. Full variable domain (remainder filled in from reference TRBV19 and TRBJ2-5): DGGITQSPKYLFRKEGQNVTLSCEQNLNHDAMYWYRQDPGQGLRLIYYSQIVNDFQKGDIAEGYSVSREKKESFPLTVTSAQKNPTAFYLCASREAGAQETQYFGPGTRLLVL.